This record covers a single T cell receptor beta chain. This clonotype has more than one count but fewer than ten. What this receptor recognizes is not known. Base qualities are not recorded, but no much larger clone differs from it by a single base. Ficoll-Paque density gradient centrifugation was used to isolate PBMCs. V was cut back by 0 bases and J by 7 bases, leaving a gap of 10 bases between them. CDR1 and CDR2, per the germline V gene (reference sequence), are GTSNPN and SVGIG. From cysteine to phenylalanine, the CDR3 is 12 amino acids long. Kept here is only the CDR3 DNA, which spans 36 bases and is read in frame from base 1. These data come from a study of T-cell memory formation after mild COVID-19 (dated by TCRdb to the early 2020s). At the level of the whole study: TCR sequence clusters from the two donors were largely donor specific. Longitudinal TCRalpha and TCRbeta repertoire sequencing tracked T-cell clones expanding and contracting after mild COVID-19 in a couple of donors. The cohort was made up of two young adult volunteers, one female and one male, who were previously healthy.

General conclusions and limits of the study: Contracting CD4+ clones were located mainly in the CM and EM memory subsets, whereas CD8+ clones were found to be enriched in EMRA. SARS-CoV-2 specificity of the second-wave clones peaking on day 37 was not confirmed. Clones that contracted from day 15 to 85 showed balanced CD4/CD8 phenotypes, whereas a second wave of clones that expanded from day 15 to 37 leaned towards CD4+. Some responding clones were detected in pre-infection memory, which suggested that pre-existing cross-reactive memory T cells had joined the SARS-CoV-2 response. The study covered only a couple of mild cases, and larger cohorts including severe cases with pre-infection samples were considered necessary.

TCRdb names Illumina NovaSeq 6000 as the instrument used. TCRalpha and TCRbeta cDNA libraries were constructed by 5'RACE with constant-segment primers, with sample barcodes and unique molecular identifiers being introduced. Trizol reagent was used to extract RNA from every sample. The libraries were amplified in two PCR steps, and the second step added a second sample barcode and Illumina TruSeq adapters. Sequencing of the libraries was done on an Illumina NovaSeq, producing 2 x 150 bp paired-end reads. In the source study's methods: Reads were demultiplexed and collapsed into UMI-guided consensus sequences with migec v1.2.7. With mixcr v2.1.11, UMI consensuses were aligned to TRA and TRB V and J templates and assembled into clonotypes. Expanded or contracted clonotypes were those called significant by both edgeR and NoisET, with noise models trained on biological replicates. edgeR calls used a false discovery rate-adjusted p below 0.01 and a log2 fold-change threshold of 1. As an exploratory analysis of dynamics, PCA with hierarchical clustering was applied to max-normalized trajectories of the 1000 most abundant clonotypes. Separately sequenced CD4+ and CD8+ repertoires were used to assign a CD4 or CD8 phenotype to each responding clone. Clones were called with MiXCR by TCRdb after fastp trimmed the public reads at Q25, and only in-frame beta chains were retained. Each CDR3 protein appears once, grouped with its most common genes and DNA. TCRdb's processing, not the authors' own work, is the source of the V and J calls. The sample data list 500,000 to 600,000 distinct CDR3 sequences, and roughly 18% of these were observed just once. About 12% of the sample is in the top ten clones.

The rearranged segments are TRBV30 and TRBJ2-7, with the D segment identity uncertain. Sequencing was done on a sample of PBMCs or a T cell subset sorted from them (not recorded which). The origin of this receptor is an adult woman who had mild COVID-19 (a few samples of this study predate the infection). The sample titles of this study are shuffled in the database, so cell type and time point are left out; the donor was told from shared clones. CDR3 loop: CAWSVRVSEQYF. The nucleotide sequence is TGTGCCTGGAGTGTACGCGTAAGTGAGCAGTACTTC. Where the CDR3 stops, the reference TRBV30 and TRBJ2-7 genes take over; the full variable domain is SQTIHQWPATLVQPVGSPLSLECTVEGTSNPNLYWYRQAAGRGLQLLFYSVGIGQISSEVPQNLSASRPQDRQFILSSKKLLLSDSGFYLCAWSVRVSEQYFGPGTRLTVT.